The 30 T cell receptor beta chains reported below all come from one sample, sequenced in a study of CD8+ T cells in alopecia areata. Isolated RNA was reverse transcribed into cDNA used as the sequencing template. Assay: immunoSEQ multiplex PCR; the TCRdb copy retains only in-frame clones and omits some. The sample lists 150,000 to 200,000 clones; about half were seen once. Treatment meaning: oral pan-JAK inhibitor, 5-10 mg twice daily. The source material was CD8+ T cells sorted from blood, sampled around week 52, from a patient treated with tofacitinib. The receptors shown here come from a human donor with alopecia areata.

The rearrangement links TRBV5-1 to TRBJ2-5; TRBD2 aligns across 11 bases. Germline lookup yields CDR1 SGHRS and CDR2 YFSETQ. The junction had 6 bases not matched to a gene; V was cut back by 4 bases and J by 1 base. The CDR3 runs 16 residues. Here the CDR3 reads CASSPRLAGSQETQYF. The CDR3 bases are TGCGCCAGCAGCCCACGACTAGCGGGGTCCCAAGAGACCCAGTACTTC.

This chain connects TRBV30 to TRBJ1-3; 9 nucleotides align to TRBD1. J lost 0 bases, V lost 1 base, and 4 bases had no gene match. Germline values: CDR1 GTSNPN, CDR2 SVGIG (reference sequence). The length of the CDR3 is 16 residues. The CDR3 region is CAWSAPDRGSGNTIYF. The DNA of the CDR3 is TGTGCCTGGAGTGCCCCGGACAGGGGCTCTGGAAACACCATATATTTT.

V and J are TRBV13 and TRBJ2-5; 7 nucleotides align to TRBD1. This CDR3 contains 14 residues. In germline, CDR1 is PRHDT, CDR2 FYEKMQ (reference sequence). V lost 4 bases, J lost 5 bases, and 7 bases stayed unmatched. This CDR3 reads CASSSGQIQETQYF. CDR3 nucleotides: TGTGCCAGCAGCTCGGGACAGATTCAGGAGACCCAGTACTTC.

This sequence joins TRBV19 and TRBJ1-1, with a weak D call TRBD1 (5 bases). Germline assignment: CDR1 LNHDA and CDR2 SQIVND (reference sequence). The CDR3 is 13 amino acids. V was trimmed by 0 bases and J by 6 bases, leaving 8 bases between them. In nucleotides, the CDR3 is TGTGCCAGTAGTATAGAGAGGGGTTCTGAAGCTTTCTTT. This encodes CASSIERGSEAFF.

The V and J genes are TRBV29-1 and TRBJ2-1; 12 bases fit TRBD2. CDR3 length: 17 amino acids. The V gene end was trimmed by 6 bases and the J gene end by 4 bases; junction bases not matched to a gene: 13. Germline CDR1 reads SQVTM; CDR2 reads ANQGSEA. CDR3 sequence: CSVPETSGGGIYNEQFF. The CDR3 region has the DNA TGCAGCGTCCCCGAGACTAGCGGGGGAGGAATATACAATGAGCAGTTCTTC.

The chain couples TRBV6-4 to TRBJ2-3; 8 bases match TRBD2. V trimming: 2 bases; J trimming: 3 bases; junction bases outside the gene matches: 4. This CDR3 region has 15 residues. Germline values: CDR1 MRHNA, CDR2 SNTAGT. CDR3 loop: CASSDGGGSTDTQYF. CDR3 bases: TGTGCCAGCAGTGACGGCGGGGGGTCGACAGATACGCAGTATTTT.

Points on this clone: The same CDR3 can be traced to other DNA sequences in this sample. This chain joins TRBV5-1 and TRBJ2-7; D remains ambiguous. The V gene's germline CDR1 is SGHRS and CDR2 YFSETQ. The CDR3 sequence is 13 residues long. Trimming stripped 0 bases from V and 3 bases from J, with 7 bases between. The DNA for the CDR3 is TGCGCCAGCAGCTTGGGATCAGGCTACGAGCAGTACTTC. Its translation: CASSLGSGYEQYF.

V usage is TRBV6-1 and J usage is TRBJ2-3; 11 bases line up with TRBD2. V shed 0 bases and J 3 bases; nucleotides not matched to a gene: 2. The CDR3 runs 16 residues. CDR1 is MNHNS, CDR2 SASEGT, per germline. The chain's CDR3 is CASSEASSGGTDTQYF. The CDR3 DNA reads TGTGCCAGCAGTGAAGCTTCTAGCGGGGGGACAGATACGCAGTATTTT.

The chain couples TRBV4-1 to TRBJ2-1; no definite D call. Trimming pared 1 base from V and 7 bases from J, leaving 5 bases between. This CDR3 is 12 amino acids long. Germline lookup yields CDR1 MGHRA and CDR2 YSYEKL. CDR3 nucleotides: TGCGCCAGCAGCCAAGGGAAGAATGAGCAGTTCTTC. It translates to CASSQGKNEQFF.

The rearrangement uses TRBV4-2 and TRBJ2-3; 11 bases agree with TRBD2. Germline CDR1 reads LGHNA; CDR2 reads YNFKEQ. The CDR3 loop spans 16 amino acids. Unmatched junction bases numbered 3, after V lost 0 bases and J lost 4 bases. Here the CDR3 reads CASSQEVAGGADTQYF. The CDR3 nucleotides are TGTGCCAGCAGCCAAGAGGTAGCGGGGGGGGCAGATACGCAGTATTTT.

This clone came up a few times. This chain connects TRBV5-1 to TRBJ2-1; D unresolved. The CDR3 spans 15 residues. Between the trimmed V and J ends, which lost 7 bases and 7 bases, there was a span of 21 bases. Germline loops: CDR1 SGHRS, CDR2 YFSETQ. The CDR3 DNA reads as TGCGCCAGCGCATACGACACCAGGTCTGGGAATGAGCAGTTCTTC. Translating gives CASAYDTRSGNEQFF.

The chain carries TRBV29-1 and TRBJ1-2, with a possible D match to TRBD1 (5 bases). CDR1 SQVTM and CDR2 ANQGSEA come from the germline V gene. With 3 bases removed from V and 4 bases from J, the gap between germline ends came to 27 bases. The CDR3 length is 18 residues. The CDR3 DNA reads TGCAGCGTTGAGCGGGACGGAGCCGTCTTCAAAGAATCCTATGGCTACACCTTC. It is translated as CSVERDGAVFKESYGYTF.

About this clone: The junction and the germline gene differ at one end; a read error may be behind it. This rearrangement joins TRBV30 to TRBJ1-2; 7 bases agree with TRBD1. The germline CDR1 and CDR2 sequences are GTSNPN and SVGIG (reference sequence). The CDR3 is made up of 10 amino acids. The CDR3: CAWSYGTAGF. The CDR3 DNA reads TGTGCCTGGAGTTACGGGACAGCGGGTTTC.

There are a few counts of this clone. The V call is TRBV7-9, the J call TRBJ2-3; D possibly matches TRBD1 or TRBD2 (5 bases each). V shed 4 bases and J shed 2 bases, with 13 bases lying between them. CDR3 length equals 15 residues. The germline CDR1 and CDR2 sequences are SEHNR and FQNEAQ (reference sequence). The CDR3 DNA reads TGTGCCAGCAGCTCCGGGACGGACGTCACAGATACGCAGTATTTT. It yields the protein CASSSGTDVTDTQYF.

The rearrangement links TRBV7-8 to TRBJ1-1; a possible D gene is TRBD1 (5 bases). There are 13 residues in the CDR3. The germline gives CDR1 SGHVS, CDR2 FQNEAQ. The ends were cut back, 5 bases at V and 8 bases at J, with 15 bases in the middle. CDR3 bases: TGTGCCAGCAGCGACCCCCCAGGGACGGAAGCTTTCTTT. Translation: CASSDPPGTEAFF.

The V and J genes are TRBV4-3 and TRBJ1-1; possibly TRBD1 for D (5 bases). V lost 0 bases and J 5 bases, leaving 13 bases between the germline ends. Germline V lookup: CDR1 LGHNA, CDR2 YSLEER. The CDR3 has 15 residues. The chain's CDR3 is CASSQDHLGGTEAFF. The CDR3 DNA reads TGCGCCAGCAGCCAAGATCATCTGGGGGGGACTGAAGCTTTCTTT.

The chain is built from TRBV6-6 and TRBJ1-4; possible D gene TRBD1, 6 bases. The CDR3 has 12 residues. Germline V gives CDR1 MNHNY, CDR2 SVGAGI (reference sequence). The V gene lost 4 bases and the J gene lost 14 bases, with 14 bases spanning the gap. The CDR3 DNA is TGTGCCAGCAGTTCAGGGGCCCTGAGGCTGTTTTTT. This encodes CASSSGALRLFF.

The J gene is TRBJ1-1, the V gene TRBV30; no firm D call. V was pared by 4 bases and J by 3 bases, with 12 bases between. The germline V gene encodes CDR1 GTSNPN and CDR2 SVGIG (reference sequence). The CDR3 length is 13 residues. The CDR3: CAWNTLWDTEAFF. CDR3 nucleotides: TGTGCCTGGAATACTCTGTGGGACACTGAAGCTTTCTTT.

This chain connects TRBV9 to TRBJ1-5, with D possibly matching TRBD1 (6 bases). This CDR3 contains 15 residues. V was cut by 3 bases and J by 7 bases, with 17 bases left in between. The V gene's germline CDR1 is SGDLS and CDR2 YYNGEE. For the CDR3, the DNA is TGTGCCAGCAGCGCCTCAGGGGAGTGGGACCAGCCCCAGCATTTT. Protein sequence: CASSASGEWDQPQHF.

This clone has a handful of counts. The chain couples TRBV29-1 to TRBJ1-2; 7 nucleotides match TRBD1. The CDR3 sequence is 12 residues long. J lost 5 bases, V lost 7 bases, and 7 bases had no gene match. Germline assignment: CDR1 SQVTM and CDR2 ANQGSEA. The CDR3 region is CSAEAGGYGYTF. The DNA of the CDR3 is TGCAGCGCCGAGGCAGGGGGGTATGGCTACACCTTC.

The chain employs TRBV9 and TRBJ2-1; no firm D call. The ends were cut back, 4 bases at V and 7 bases at J, with 15 bases in the middle. This CDR3 region has 14 residues. Germline V gene lookup returns CDR1 SGDLS and CDR2 YYNGEE. CDR3 sequence: CASSPGSPQNEQFF. CDR3 nucleotide sequence: TGTGCCAGCAGCCCAGGCTCACCACAAAATGAGCAGTTCTTC.

This chain connects TRBV4-3 to TRBJ1-6, with 7 bases matching TRBD1. The germline CDR1 and CDR2 sequences are LGHNA and YSLEER. The V gene end was trimmed by 3 bases and the J gene end by 9 bases; junction bases not matched to a gene: 11. There are 16 residues in the CDR3. CDR3 DNA: TGCGCCAGCAGCCAGACTCCAGGGACAGCTGTTTCACCCCTCCACTTT. Its translation: CASSQTPGTAVSPLHF.

The chain links TRBV6-6 to TRBJ2-3, with D perhaps matching TRBD2 (5 bases). In germline, CDR1 is MNHNY, CDR2 SVGAGI (reference sequence). The CDR3 extends over 12 amino acids. Between the trimmed V and J ends, which lost 7 bases and 5 bases, there was a span of 10 bases. CDR3 amino acids: CASKGGGDTQYF. The DNA for the CDR3 is TGTGCCAGCAAGGGCGGAGGAGATACGCAGTATTTT.

The CDR3 DNA follows: TGCAGCACACTTGGGGCAGATTATTCTAACTATGGCTACACCTTC. Translation: CSTLGADYSNYGYTF. The chain carries TRBV29-1 and TRBJ1-2; weak D call: TRBD1 (5 bases). The CDR3 is made up of 15 amino acids. Germline V gene data show CDR1 as SQVTM and CDR2 as ANQGSEA. Trimming removed 8 bases from V and 0 bases from J, with 19 bases in between.

The chain couples TRBV27 to TRBJ2-5, with TRBD1 matching over 7 bases. With V trimmed by 2 bases and J by 3 bases, 6 bases remained unmatched. There are 15 residues in the CDR3. The germline V gene encodes CDR1 MNHEY and CDR2 SMNVEV (reference sequence). The DNA of the CDR3 is TGTGCCAGCAGTTTAGGTCCCGGGACAGAAGAGACCCAGTACTTC. Encoded protein: CASSLGPGTEETQYF.

The table lists this clone with a few counts. The V call is TRBV18, the J call TRBJ2-1; D is possibly TRBD1 (5 bases). This CDR3 contains 14 residues. From germline, CDR1 is KGHSH and CDR2 LQKENI. V shed 5 bases and J shed 1 base, with 9 bases lying between them. CDR3 in amino acids: CASSWAGSYNEQFF. The CDR3 coding sequence is TGTGCCAGCTCATGGGCAGGGTCCTACAATGAGCAGTTCTTC. The variable domain in full, with the rest retrieved from reference TRBV18 and TRBJ2-1, is NAGVMQNPRHLVRRRGQEARLRCSPMKGHSHVYWYRQLPEEGLKFMVYLQKENIIDESGMPKERFSAEFPKEGPSILRIQQVVRGDSAAYFCASSWAGSYNEQFFGPGTRLTVL.

This clone has only a few counts. The chain employs TRBV10-3 and TRBJ2-7; D is unresolved. This CDR3 spans 14 amino acids. Germline CDR1 and CDR2: ENHRY and SYGVKD. Trimming removed 2 bases from V and 2 bases from J, with 10 bases in between. DNA for the CDR3: TGTGCCATCAGTGAGGTCAGGTCCGCCTACGAGCAGTACTTC. This sequence encodes CAISEVRSAYEQYF.

This clone was detected once. V gene TRBV5-6 combines with J gene TRBJ2-1; TRBD2 is a possible D gene (6 bases). CDR3 length: 14 residues. The V and J ends lost 7 bases and 6 bases respectively, with 17 bases between them. CDR1 is SGHDT, CDR2 YYEEEE, per germline. CDR3: CASGVGWGVNEQFF. CDR3 DNA sequence: TGTGCCAGCGGCGTCGGGTGGGGGGTCAATGAGCAGTTCTTC.

The V call is TRBV4-3, the J call TRBJ1-2; 7 bases are a match to TRBD1. The ends lost 1 base at V and 5 bases at J; junction bases unmatched: 7. CDR1 and CDR2 (germline): LGHNA, YSLEER. CDR3 length: 15 residues. The DNA of the CDR3 is TGCGCCAGCAGCCAAGCCACCGGGACAGCTTATGGCTACACCTTC. Protein sequence: CASSQATGTAYGYTF.

CDR3 nucleotide sequence: TGCGCCAGCAGCTTAGGGGCGCGGTATGGCTACACCTTC. Translated, it gives CASSLGARYGYTF. The gene calls are TRBV5-1 and TRBJ1-2; D might be TRBD1 (5 bases). Trimming removed 2 bases at V and 5 bases at J, with 10 bases between. Germline CDR1 reads SGHRS; CDR2 reads YFSETQ. CDR3 length: 13 residues.